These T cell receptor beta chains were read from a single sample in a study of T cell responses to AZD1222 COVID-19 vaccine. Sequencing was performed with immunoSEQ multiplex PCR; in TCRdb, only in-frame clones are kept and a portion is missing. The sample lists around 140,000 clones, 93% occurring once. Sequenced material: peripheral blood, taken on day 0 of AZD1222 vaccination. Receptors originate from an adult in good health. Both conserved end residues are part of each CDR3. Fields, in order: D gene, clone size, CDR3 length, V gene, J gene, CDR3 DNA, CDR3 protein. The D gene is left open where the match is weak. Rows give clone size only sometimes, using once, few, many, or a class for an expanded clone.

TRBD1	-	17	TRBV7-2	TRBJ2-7	TGTGCCAGCAGCTCAGATCACGGGACAGTCGCTGGGTACGAGCAGTACTTC	CASSSDHGTVAGYEQYF
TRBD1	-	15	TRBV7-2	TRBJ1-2	TGTGCCAGCAGCTTAGGAGCAGGGGGCGGGAGAGGCTACACCTTC	CASSLGAGGGRGYTF
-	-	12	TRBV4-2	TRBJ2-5	TGTGCCAGCAGCCAAGATCAAGAGACCCAGTACTTC	CASSQDQETQYF
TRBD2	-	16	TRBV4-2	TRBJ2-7	TGTGCCAGCAGCCAAGGGGAGGGAGACAAGACCTACGAGCAGTACTTC	CASSQGEGDKTYEQYF
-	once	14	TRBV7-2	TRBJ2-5	TGTGCCAGCAGCCCGTCTCCCAGGCAAGAGACCCAGTACTTC	CASSPSPRQETQYF
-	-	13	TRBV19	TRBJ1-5	TGTGCCAGTAGTGCGGGAGAAGGTCAGCCCCAGCATTTT	CASSAGEGQPQHF
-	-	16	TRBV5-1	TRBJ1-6	TGCGCCAGCAGCTTGGAAGCAGAGGGTAGTAATTCACCCCTCCACTTT	CASSLEAEGSNSPLHF
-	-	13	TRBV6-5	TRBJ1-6	TGTGCCAGCACACTCGACGGAGGTTCACCCCTCCACTTT	CASTLDGGSPLHF
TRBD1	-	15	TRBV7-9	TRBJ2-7	TGTGCCAGCAGCTTTTTTGTCAGGGGGCTGTACGAGCAGTACTTC	CASSFFVRGLYEQYF
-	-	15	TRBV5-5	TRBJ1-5	TGTGCCAGCAGCTTAGGTGTTGGGATGGGTCAGCCCCAGCATTTT	CASSLGVGMGQPQHF
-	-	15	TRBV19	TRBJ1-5	TGTGCCAGTAGTCGAGCCGCTTATAGCAATCAGCCCCAGCATTTT	CASSRAAYSNQPQHF
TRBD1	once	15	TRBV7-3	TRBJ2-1	TGTGCCAGCAGTTCCGGGACAGGGGTCTACAATGAGCAGTTCTTC	CASSSGTGVYNEQFF
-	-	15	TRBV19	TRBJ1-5	TGTGCCAGTAGCCGGTGGAGGACGGGCAATCAGCCCCAGCATTTT	CASSRWRTGNQPQHF
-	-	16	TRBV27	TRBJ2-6	TGTGCCAGCAGTGTCCAGGGACCCTCTGGGGCCAACGTCCTGACTTTC	CASSVQGPSGANVLTF
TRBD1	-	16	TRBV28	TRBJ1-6	TGTGCCAGCAGAATAGACAGGGCGCCCTATAATTCACCCCTCCACTTT	CASRIDRAPYNSPLHF
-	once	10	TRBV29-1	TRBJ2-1	TGCAGCGGTGAGGGCCATGAGCAGTTCTTC	CSGEGHEQFF
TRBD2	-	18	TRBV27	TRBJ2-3	TGTGCCAGCAGTTTAACGCGGAGCGGGATGGTTGGCACAGATACGCAGTATTTT	CASSLTRSGMVGTDTQYF
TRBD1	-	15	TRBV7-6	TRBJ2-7	TGTGCCAGCAGCTTTAGAGGACAGGGAATGGGCGAGCAGTACTTC	CASSFRGQGMGEQYF
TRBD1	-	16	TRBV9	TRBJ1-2	TGTGCCAGCAGCCGCCAGGGGGCGGGTCCTAACTATGGCTACACCTTC	CASSRQGAGPNYGYTF
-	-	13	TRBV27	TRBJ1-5	TGTGCCAGACTTGTCGGAGTCAATCAGCCCCAGCATTTT	CARLVGVNQPQHF
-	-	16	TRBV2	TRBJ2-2	TGTGCCAGCACTAGGGAGGGGGGAACCAACACCGGGGAGCTGTTTTTT	CASTREGGTNTGELFF
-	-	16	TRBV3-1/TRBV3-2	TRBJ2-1	TGTGCCAGCAGCCCGACTATAGCGCCAGCCCACAATGAGCAGTTCTTC	CASSPTIAPAHNEQFF
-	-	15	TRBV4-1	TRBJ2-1	TGCGCCAGCAGCCAAGATTGGGGCTCCGGGAGTGAGCAGTTCTTC	CASSQDWGSGSEQFF
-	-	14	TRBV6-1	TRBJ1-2	TGTGCCAGCAGTGAAAAAGGAGGGGTTCGTCTCTACACCTTC	CASSEKGGVRLYTF
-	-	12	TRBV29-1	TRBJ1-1	TGCAGCGTTAGGGAATGGAACACTGAAGCTTTCTTT	CSVREWNTEAFF
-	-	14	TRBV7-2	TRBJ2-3	TGTGCCAGCAGCTTAGACAGCAGCACAGATACGCAGTATTTT	CASSLDSSTDTQYF
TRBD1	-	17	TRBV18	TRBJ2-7	TGTGCCAGCTCACTTATGCGGGGCGGGACAGGGATCGACGAGCAGTACTTC	CASSLMRGGTGIDEQYF
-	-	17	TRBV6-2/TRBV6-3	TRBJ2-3	TGTGCCAGCAGCCGACGGTGGGACGGGAGAACAACAGATACGCAGTATTTT	CASSRRWDGRTTDTQYF
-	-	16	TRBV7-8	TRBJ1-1	TGTGCCAGCAGCAGACAATGGGTCGGGGCTGGCACTGAAGCTTTCTTT	CASSRQWVGAGTEAFF
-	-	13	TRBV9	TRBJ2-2	TGTGCCAGCAGCGTCACGAACACCGGGGAGCTGTTTTTT	CASSVTNTGELFF
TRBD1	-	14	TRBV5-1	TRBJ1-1	TGCGCCAGTACAAGAGGGGGCGCGGGTACTGAAGCTTTCTTT	CASTRGGAGTEAFF
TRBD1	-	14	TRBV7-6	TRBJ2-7	TGTGCCAGCAGCTTAGGGGGACAGGAATACGAGCAGTACTTC	CASSLGGQEYEQYF
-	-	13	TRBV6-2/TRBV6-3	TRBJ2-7	TGTGCCAGCAGCACGGACGGCCCCTACGAGCAGTACTTC	CASSTDGPYEQYF
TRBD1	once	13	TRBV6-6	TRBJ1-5	TGTGCCAGCAGATCCGGACAGGTCGCGCCCCAGCATTTT	CASRSGQVAPQHF
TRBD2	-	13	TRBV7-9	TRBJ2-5	TGTGCCAGCAGCGTAGCGGGAGGGGAGACCCAGTACTTC	CASSVAGGETQYF
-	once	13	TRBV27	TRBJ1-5	TGTGCCAGCAGTTGGGGCAGCAATCAGCCCCAGCATTTT	CASSWGSNQPQHF
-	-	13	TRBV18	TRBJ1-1	TGTGCCAGCTCACCCAGGGAAAACACTGAAGCTTTCTTT	CASSPRENTEAFF